The 32 T cell receptor beta chains given below trace back to one sample, sequenced in a study of T cell changes during pregnancy in multiple sclerosis. Measured with immunoSEQ multiplex PCR; TCRdb has only the in-frame clones, and not every one. This sample has approximately 110,000 clones; about 94% occur once, and the top ten carry approximately 1.5%. The sequences come from peripheral blood, collected in the third trimester of pregnancy. All receptors come from a female donor with multiple sclerosis, enrolled in a pregnancy study.

The V and J genes are TRBV6-1 and TRBJ2-2, with D unresolved. The CDR3 covers 15 residues. Germline loops: CDR1 MNHNS, CDR2 SASEGT. V lost 7 bases and J lost 5, with 17 bases in between. This CDR3 reads CASTVSLSVTGELFF. The CDR3 nucleotides read TGTGCCAGCACTGTCTCCTTGAGCGTTACCGGGGAGCTGTTTTTT.

The chain carries TRBV18 and TRBJ2-7, with 14 bases lining up with TRBD2. The V gene end was trimmed by 3 bases and the J gene end by 6 bases; junction bases not matched to a gene: 4. The germline CDR1 and CDR2 sequences are KGHSH and LQKENI. The CDR3 has 15 residues. CDR3 bases: TGTGCCAGCTCACCTTCCGGACTAGCGGGGGGCGAGCAGTACTTC. This encodes CASSPSGLAGGEQYF.

The chain joins TRBV5-1 to TRBJ2-1; 7 positions match TRBD1. The CDR3 has 15 amino acids. With V trimmed by 1 base and J by 2 bases, 3 bases remained unmatched. Germline V gene data show CDR1 as SGHRS and CDR2 as YFSETQ. The DNA for the CDR3 is TGCGCCAGCAGCTTGCGACAGGGCACCTACAATGAGCAGTTCTTC. Amino acid sequence: CASSLRQGTYNEQFF.

The gene calls are TRBV11-2 and TRBJ2-3, with 9 bases matching TRBD1. CDR1 and CDR2 from the germline V gene are SGHAT and FQNNGV. V shed 3 bases and J 5 bases; nucleotides not matched to a gene: 6. The CDR3 spans 15 residues. CDR3 DNA sequence: TGTGCCAGCAGCTTTACAGGGGGCGCAGAAGATACGCAGTATTTT. As protein: CASSFTGGAEDTQYF.

The chain uses TRBV19 and TRBJ1-6; tentatively, D is TRBD1 (6 bases). The germline V and J ends were trimmed by 7 bases and 8 bases, with 12 bases remaining between them. This CDR3 is 13 amino acids long. Germline V CDR1 and CDR2: LNHDA, SQIVND (reference sequence). This CDR3 is CASTTGRDSPLHF. The CDR3 nucleotides read TGTGCCAGTACTACAGGGAGGGATTCACCCCTCCACTTT.

V gene TRBV6-1 combines with J gene TRBJ1-6, with TRBD1 matching 7 bases. This CDR3 has 15 amino acids. The germline V gene has CDR1 MNHNS and CDR2 SASEGT. V shed 3 bases and J 7 bases; nucleotides not matched to a gene: 6. The CDR3 region has the DNA TGTGCCAGCAGTGAGTACCGGGACAGCAATTCACCCCTCCACTTT. Translated: CASSEYRDSNSPLHF.

This chain connects TRBV19 to TRBJ2-5, with TRBD1 matching 8 bases. Germline V gene sequence: CDR1 LNHDA, CDR2 SQIVND (reference sequence). The CDR3 covers 16 residues. Trimming cost V 1 base and J 1 base; bases outside gene matches: 5. The CDR3: CASSIGWDRPQETQYF. CDR3 DNA sequence: TGTGCCAGTAGTATAGGGTGGGACAGGCCCCAAGAGACCCAGTACTTC. The whole variable domain, filled in from reference TRBV19 and TRBJ2-5, reads DGGITQSPKYLFRKEGQNVTLSCEQNLNHDAMYWYRQDPGQGLRLIYYSQIVNDFQKGDIAEGYSVSREKKESFPLTVTSAQKNPTAFYLCASSIGWDRPQETQYFGPGTRLLVL.

This chain joins TRBV2 and TRBJ1-4, with D maybe TRBD1 (5 bases). CDR1 is SNHLY, CDR2 FYNNEI, per germline. V lost 5 bases, J lost 8 bases, and 15 bases lay in between. This CDR3 has 14 residues. Written as DNA, the CDR3 is TGTGCCAGCAGTTGGACACCGGTAGGGGAAAAACTGTTTTTT. Protein: CASSWTPVGEKLFF.

This chain uses TRBV6-1 with TRBJ2-7; tentatively, D is TRBD2 (5 bases). The CDR3 has 13 residues. Trimming removed 6 bases at V and 3 bases at J, with 12 bases between. CDR1 and CDR2 from the germline V gene are MNHNS and SASEGT. As DNA, the CDR3 is TGTGCCAGCAGAGAGAGACGGGGCTACGAGCAGTACTTC. Amino acids: CASRERRGYEQYF.

The gene calls are TRBV28 and TRBJ1-1, with TRBD1 as a possible D gene (6 bases). The V end lost 7 bases, the J end lost 1 base, and 16 bases lay between the germline ends. The CDR3 sequence is 15 residues long. Germline CDR1 MDHEN, CDR2 SYDVKM. Here the CDR3 reads CASTLPGHRNTEAFF. For the CDR3, the DNA is TGTGCCAGCACATTACCGGGACATAGGAACACTGAAGCTTTCTTT.

The chain is built from TRBV6-6 and TRBJ1-3; D is perhaps TRBD1 (5 bases). The V gene's germline CDR1 is MNHNY and CDR2 SVGAGI (reference sequence). The CDR3 runs 16 residues. V shed 7 bases and J shed 0 bases, with 16 bases lying between them. In nucleotides, the CDR3 is TGTGCCAGCACCCCCAGGACACCGCTCTCTGGAAACACCATATATTTT. This translates into CASTPRTPLSGNTIYF.

The rearrangement links TRBV5-1 to TRBJ2-5, with 10 bases aligning to TRBD2. With 5 bases clipped from V and 2 bases from J, the junction kept 0 bases outside the gene matches. Germline V gene sequence: CDR1 SGHRS, CDR2 YFSETQ. CDR3 length: 13 residues. The CDR3, as DNA: TGCGCCAGCAGACTAGCGGGGCAAGAGACCCAGTACTTC. It yields the protein CASRLAGQETQYF.

The CDR3 region is CASSSGQGNTIYF. The CDR3 region has the DNA TGTGCCAGCAGTTCGGGACAAGGAAACACCATATATTTT. V gene TRBV27 combines with J gene TRBJ1-3; a possible D gene is TRBD1 (6 bases). Germline CDR1 is MNHEY and CDR2 is SMNVEV (reference sequence). Trimming cost V 4 bases and J 4 bases, with 8 bases left between them. The CDR3 is 13 residues long.

The chain uses TRBV5-7 and TRBJ2-5; D is unresolved. TRBV5-7 is known as an ORF, though its function is uncertain. This CDR3 is built from 11 residues. Trimming pared 0 bases from V and 8 bases from J, leaving 5 bases between. The DNA for the CDR3 is TGTGCCAGCAGCTTGGCCCCTACCCAGTACTTC. It specifies CASSLAPTQYF.

The genes are TRBV2 and TRBJ2-3; 7 bases match TRBD2. Trimming cost V 7 bases and J 2 bases; bases outside gene matches: 6. This CDR3 is 14 amino acids long. The germline V gene encodes CDR1 SNHLY and CDR2 FYNNEI. The CDR3 nucleotides are TGTGCCAGCAAGGGACTATCTCTCACAGATACGCAGTATTTT. Residues: CASKGLSLTDTQYF.

The genes are TRBV25-1 and TRBJ2-7; 9 bases line up with TRBD1. The CDR3 runs to 14 residues. Per the germline V gene, CDR1 is MGHDK and CDR2 is SYGVNS. Germline trimming cut 9 bases from V and 7 bases from J; bases unmatched to any gene: 13. Written as DNA, the CDR3 is TGTGCCAGAAGGGAGGACAGGGGAAGGGGTGAGCAGTACTTC. Amino acids: CARREDRGRGEQYF.

This chain connects TRBV18 to TRBJ1-1; D might be TRBD1 (6 bases). The V end lost 6 bases, the J end lost 1 base, and 15 bases lay between the germline ends. The CDR3 covers 15 residues. Germline V gene lookup returns CDR1 KGHSH and CDR2 LQKENI. In DNA, the CDR3 is TGTGCCAGCTCTCCTACGTGGGGGCCGAACACTGAAGCTTTCTTT. It codes for CASSPTWGPNTEAFF.

The chain uses TRBV6-5 and TRBJ2-7; possibly TRBD2 for D (5 bases). The V gene's germline CDR1 is MNHEY and CDR2 SVGAGI. V was cut by 5 bases and J by 3 bases, with 11 bases left in between. The CDR3 is 13 residues long. The DNA for the CDR3 is TGTGCCAGCAGTCGCATACGGGGCTACGAGCAGTACTTC. It codes for CASSRIRGYEQYF.

V is TRBV5-4 and J is TRBJ2-2; 16 bases map to TRBD2. The CDR3 extends over 17 amino acids. The germline V gene encodes CDR1 SGHNT and CDR2 YYREEE (reference sequence). Trimming removed 6 bases from V and 8 bases from J; junction bases left unmatched: 10. The CDR3 nucleotides are TGTGCCAGCACCCCGGGACTAGCGGGGGGGCTCAGTGGGGAGCTGTTTTTT. Its protein product is CASTPGLAGGLSGELFF. Based on the CDR3 plus reference TRBV5-4 and TRBJ2-2, the full variable domain is ETGVTQSPTHLIKTRGQQVTLRCSSQSGHNTVSWYQQALGQGPQFIFQYYREEENGRGNFPPRFSGLQFPNYSSELNVNALELDDSALYLCASTPGLAGGLSGELFFGEGSRLTVL.

This rearrangement joins TRBV28 to TRBJ1-4, with TRBD1 matching over 7 bases. The germline gives CDR1 MDHEN, CDR2 SYDVKM. Trimming took 4 bases from V and 5 from J; bases not matched to a gene: 1. The CDR3 covers 13 residues. The DNA of the CDR3 is TGTGCCAGCAGTTCGGGACAGAATGAAAAACTGTTTTTT. The encoded protein is CASSSGQNEKLFF.

The V call is TRBV28, the J call TRBJ1-5, with TRBD1 matching 7 bases. The CDR3 has 20 residues. Germline assignment: CDR1 MDHEN and CDR2 SYDVKM. Trimming removed 6 bases from V and 1 base from J; junction bases left unmatched: 21. The chain's CDR3 is CASSPTIDRAHGSSNQPQHF. The CDR3 DNA reads as TGTGCCAGCAGCCCTACCATCGACAGGGCCCATGGATCGAGCAATCAGCCCCAGCATTTT.

The V call is TRBV7-2, the J call TRBJ1-2; the match to TRBD1 covers 7 bases. V was pared by 5 bases and J by 4 bases, with 4 bases of the junction left unmatched. CDR3 size: 13 residues. CDR1 is SGHTA and CDR2 is FQGNSA in the germline V gene. The CDR3 sequence is CASSLQGIYGYTF. The DNA of the CDR3 is TGTGCCAGCAGCCTACAGGGGATCTATGGCTACACCTTC. The full variable domain, its missing parts supplied by reference TRBV7-2 and TRBJ1-2, is GAGVSQSPSNKVTEKGKDVELRCDPISGHTALYWYRQSLGQGLEFLIYFQGNSAPDKSGLPSDRFSAERTGGSVSTLTIQRTQQEDSAVYLCASSLQGIYGYTFGSGTRLTVV.

V and J are TRBV2 and TRBJ2-2, with D perhaps matching TRBD1 (6 bases). This CDR3 comprises 15 residues. Germline CDR1 is SNHLY and CDR2 is FYNNEI. V lost 5 bases, J lost 1 base, and 11 bases lay in between. CDR3 in DNA: TGTGCCAGCAGTCCCGGGACACGGAACACCGGGGAGCTGTTTTTT. Translating gives CASSPGTRNTGELFF.

This chain joins TRBV6-4 and TRBJ1-4, with 7 bases matching TRBD1. This CDR3 has 14 residues. Germline V CDR1 and CDR2: MRHNA, SNTAGT. J was trimmed by 10 bases and V by 3 bases; bases with no gene match: 8. The CDR3 sequence: CASSEETGYGKLFF. The CDR3 DNA reads as TGTGCCAGCAGTGAAGAGACAGGGTATGGAAAACTGTTTTTT.

The chain carries TRBV5-4 and TRBJ2-1; tentative D call: TRBD1 (6 bases). Per the germline V gene, CDR1 is SGHNT and CDR2 is YYREEE (reference sequence). V was shortened by 4 bases and J by 7 bases, with 12 bases between the two germline ends. This CDR3 has 13 amino acids. Here the CDR3 DNA reads TGTGCCAGCAGCCTGGACAGAGTTAATGAGCAGTTCTTC. It encodes CASSLDRVNEQFF.

The chain employs TRBV7-3 and TRBJ1-2, with 7 bases fitting TRBD1. The CDR3 is 13 amino acids. V shed 4 bases and J 5 bases; nucleotides not matched to a gene: 4. Germline V lookup: CDR1 SGHTA, CDR2 FQGTGA. The CDR3 spells CASSWTGSYGYTF. CDR3 nucleotides: TGTGCCAGCAGCTGGACAGGTTCATATGGCTACACCTTC.

The chain recombines TRBV6-5 with TRBJ2-2; TRBD1 matches 7 bases. Germline CDR1 MNHEY, CDR2 SVGAGI. CDR3 length: 14 amino acids. V lost 5 bases, J lost 4 bases, and 4 bases stayed unmatched. CDR3 amino acids: CASSRGGGTGELFF. In nucleotides, the CDR3 is TGTGCCAGCAGTCGAGGGGGCGGCACCGGGGAGCTGTTTTTT.

This sequence joins TRBV28 and TRBJ1-2, with a tentative D call TRBD1 (6 bases). The CDR3 extends over 12 amino acids. The V gene's germline CDR1 is MDHEN and CDR2 SYDVKM. Trimming pared 5 bases from V and 7 bases from J, leaving 11 bases between. The CDR3 is CASSAGAPGYTF. Here the CDR3 DNA reads TGTGCCAGCAGTGCAGGGGCCCCTGGCTACACCTTC.

The chain links TRBV4-1 to TRBJ2-7; 10 bases map to TRBD1. This CDR3 has 19 residues. V lost 2 bases and J lost 0; bases outside the gene matches: 13. Germline-derived CDR1 and CDR2 are MGHRA and YSYEKL. CDR3 bases: TGCGCCAGCAGCCAACCTGACAGGGGGCCGAGTCTACTCTCCTACGAGCAGTACTTC. Protein: CASSQPDRGPSLLSYEQYF.

The sample holds one count of this clone. This chain links TRBV7-2 with TRBJ2-7, with a possible D match to TRBD2 (5 bases). CDR1 is SGHTA, CDR2 FQGNSA, per germline. Trimming left V 1 base short and J 7 bases short, with 11 bases between. This CDR3 has 13 amino acids. The CDR3 loop is CASSLVAQREQYF. DNA of the CDR3: TGTGCCAGCAGCTTAGTAGCCCAGCGGGAGCAGTACTTC. The complete variable domain, with remaining parts taken from reference TRBV7-2 and TRBJ2-7, reads GAGVSQSPSNKVTEKGKDVELRCDPISGHTALYWYRQSLGQGLEFLIYFQGNSAPDKSGLPSDRFSAERTGGSVSTLTIQRTQQEDSAVYLCASSLVAQREQYFGPGTRLTVT.

The rearrangement links TRBV2 to TRBJ2-5, with a tentative D call TRBD1 (6 bases). Judging by the DNA end, TRBJ2-7 fits better; the J call may be wrong. This CDR3 comprises 13 residues. Germline V CDR1 and CDR2: SNHLY, FYNNEI. CDR3 DNA: TGTGCCAGCCTCTCGGGGACACCCTACGAGCAGTACTTC. It encodes CASLSGTPYEQYF.

V is TRBV11-2 and J is TRBJ2-7; D not certain. The CDR3 consists of 11 residues. Trimming stripped 5 bases from V and 4 bases from J, with 6 bases between. Germline CDR1 is SGHAT and CDR2 is FQNNGV. The CDR3: CASSPGYEQYF. Written as DNA, the CDR3 is TGTGCCAGCAGCCCCGGGTACGAGCAGTACTTC. Full variable domain (missing parts from reference TRBV11-2 and TRBJ2-7): EAGVAQSPRYKIIEKRQSVAFWCNPISGHATLYWYQQILGQGPKLLIQFQNNGVVDDSQLPKDRFSAERLKGVDSTLKIQPAKLEDSAVYLCASSPGYEQYFGPGTRLTVT.